This TCR beta chain was sequenced during a study of shared clonotypes between healthy human individuals. V was pared by 1 base and J by 7 bases, with 14 bases between. CDR1 SGHRS and CDR2 YFSETQ come from the germline V gene. The length of the CDR3 is 14 residues. Terminally differentiated effector memory CD45RA+ cells were left out of the naive CD8 fraction, which was CD45RO-negative and positively selected for CCR7. Only in-frame clones appear in the TCRdb table, and some are missing; sequencing was by immunoSEQ multiplex PCR. Here the sample spans about 2 million clones, about 95% being singletons.

The gene calls are TRBV5-1 and TRBJ1-1; D possibly corresponds to TRBD1 (5 bases). Material: naive CD8+ T cells sorted from blood. The sequence derives from a man between 18 and 35 years old in good health. The CDR3 spells CASSLRGEGLEAFF. CDR3 nucleotide sequence: TGCGCCAGCAGCTTGAGGGGTGAGGGGCTTGAAGCTTTCTTT.